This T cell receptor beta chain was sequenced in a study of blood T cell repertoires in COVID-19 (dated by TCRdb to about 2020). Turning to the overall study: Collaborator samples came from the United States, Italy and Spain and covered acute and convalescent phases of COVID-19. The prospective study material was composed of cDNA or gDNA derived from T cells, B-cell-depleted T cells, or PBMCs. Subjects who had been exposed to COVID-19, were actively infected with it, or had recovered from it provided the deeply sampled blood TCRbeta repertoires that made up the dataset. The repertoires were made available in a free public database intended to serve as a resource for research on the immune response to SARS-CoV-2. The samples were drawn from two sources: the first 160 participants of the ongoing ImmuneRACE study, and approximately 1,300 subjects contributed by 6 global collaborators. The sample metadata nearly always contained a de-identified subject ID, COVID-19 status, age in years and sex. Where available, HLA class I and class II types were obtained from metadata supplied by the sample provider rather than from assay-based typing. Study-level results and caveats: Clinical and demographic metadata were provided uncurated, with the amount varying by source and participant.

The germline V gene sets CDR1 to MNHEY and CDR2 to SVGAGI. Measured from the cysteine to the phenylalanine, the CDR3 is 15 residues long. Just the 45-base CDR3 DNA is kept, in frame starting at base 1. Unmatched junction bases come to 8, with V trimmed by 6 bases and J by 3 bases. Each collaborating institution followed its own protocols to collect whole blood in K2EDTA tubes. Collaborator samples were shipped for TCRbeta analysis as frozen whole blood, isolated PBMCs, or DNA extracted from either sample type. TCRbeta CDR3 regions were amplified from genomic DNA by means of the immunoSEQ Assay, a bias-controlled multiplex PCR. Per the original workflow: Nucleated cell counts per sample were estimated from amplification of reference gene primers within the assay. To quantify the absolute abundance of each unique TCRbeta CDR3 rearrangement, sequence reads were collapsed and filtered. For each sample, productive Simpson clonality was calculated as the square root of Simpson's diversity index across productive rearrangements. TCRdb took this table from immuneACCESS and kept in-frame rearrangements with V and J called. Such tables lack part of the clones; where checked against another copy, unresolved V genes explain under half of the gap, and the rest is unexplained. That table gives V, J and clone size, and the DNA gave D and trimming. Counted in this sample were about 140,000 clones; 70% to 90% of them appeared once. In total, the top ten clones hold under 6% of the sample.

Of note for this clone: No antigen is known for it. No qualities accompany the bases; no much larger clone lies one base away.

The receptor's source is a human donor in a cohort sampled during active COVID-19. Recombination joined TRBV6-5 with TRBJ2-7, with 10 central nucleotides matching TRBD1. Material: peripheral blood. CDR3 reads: CASRTTGGNGYEQYF. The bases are TGTGCCAGCAGAACGACAGGGGGCAATGGCTACGAGCAGTACTTC.